The 14 T cell receptor beta chains in this list originate from one sample, sequenced in a study of sequential checkpoint blockade in melanoma. Treatment described: randomized to nivolumab then ipilimumab (arm A) or the reverse (arm B). Assay used: immunoSEQ multiplex PCR; TCRdb lists only in-frame clones, some missing. The sample lists tens of thousands of clones; approximately 30% were seen once. The sequencing here drew on tumor tissue (inferred from file names), taken from a patient given nivolumab and ipilimumab in sequence. The receptors originated from a human donor with melanoma.

This clone showed up just a few times. V gene TRBV7-8 combines with J gene TRBJ1-2; 8 nucleotides line up with TRBD1. Trimming took 1 base from V and 7 from J; bases not matched to a gene: 2. CDR3 length: 13 residues. Germline CDR1 SGHVS, CDR2 FQNEAQ. CDR3 DNA: TGTGCCAGCAGCTTAGACAGGGGGGCTGGCTACACCTTC. Translating gives CASSLDRGAGYTF.

The V and J genes are TRBV9 and TRBJ2-1, with 16 bases matching TRBD2. Germline loops: CDR1 SGDLS, CDR2 YYNGEE. Germline trimming cut 6 bases from V and 9 bases from J; bases unmatched to any gene: 9. This CDR3 contains 16 residues. The CDR3 bases are TGTGCCAGCATTAAGGGACTAGCGGGAGGGCTGGTTGAGCAGTTCTTC. Translated, it gives CASIKGLAGGLVEQFF.

The J gene is TRBJ1-1, the V gene TRBV6-8, with TRBD1 as a possible D gene (5 bases). The CDR3 spans 17 residues. The V end lost 2 bases, the J end lost 4 bases, and 20 bases lay between the germline ends. Germline V gene sequence: CDR1 MNHGY, CDR2 SAAAGT. CDR3: CASSYTGGGPPGTEAFF. The CDR3 nucleotides are TGTGCCAGCAGTTACACTGGCGGGGGTCCCCCTGGCACTGAAGCTTTCTTT.

This clone was seen only a few times. The chain employs TRBV6-8 and TRBJ1-5; 7 bases align to TRBD1. V trimming: 4 bases; J trimming: 7 bases; junction bases outside the gene matches: 7. CDR3 size: 14 residues. Germline assignment: CDR1 MNHGY and CDR2 SAAAGT. Written as DNA, the CDR3 is TGTGCCAGCAGTTGGACAGGACGGGGACAGCCCCAGCATTTT. Its protein is CASSWTGRGQPQHF.

This clone occurred a few times. The chain combines TRBV7-8 with TRBJ1-5, with unresolved D. The CDR3 has 13 amino acids. Between the trimmed V and J ends, which lost 5 bases and 11 bases, there was a span of 16 bases. Germline CDR1 is SGHVS and CDR2 is FQNEAQ. CDR3: CASSNQPLQAQHF. As DNA, the CDR3 is TGTGCCAGCAGCAATCAGCCTCTCCAGGCCCAGCATTTT. The full variable domain, in which reference TRBV7-8 and TRBJ1-5 provide the parts outside the CDR3, is GAGVSQSPRYKVAKRGQDVALRCDPISGHVSLFWYQQALGQGPEFLTYFQNEAQLDKSGLPSDRFFAERPEGSVSTLKIQRTQQEDSAVYLCASSNQPLQAQHFGDGTRLSIL.

This clone was picked up many times. Here the CDR3 DNA reads TGTGCCAGCAGCTCAGGAGTACAAACAGGGAACTATGGCTACACCTTC. Translated, it gives CASSSGVQTGNYGYTF. The genes are TRBV11-3 and TRBJ1-2, with a possible D match to TRBD1 (6 bases). The CDR3 is 16 amino acids. V was clipped by 4 bases and J by 2 bases, with 17 bases between them. CDR1 and CDR2 (germline): SGHNT, YENEEA. Full variable domain (outside the CDR3, taken from reference TRBV11-3 and TRBJ1-2): EAGVVQSPRYKIIEKKQPVAFWCNPISGHNTLYWYLQNLGQGPELLIRYENEEAVDDSQLPKDRFSAERLKGVDSTLKIQPAELGDSAVYLCASSSGVQTGNYGYTFGSGTRLTVV.

V usage is TRBV28 and J usage is TRBJ1-2; possibly TRBD1 for D (6 bases). Germline CDR1 reads MDHEN; CDR2 reads SYDVKM. V was shortened by 6 bases and J by 4 bases, with 15 bases between the two germline ends. There are 14 residues in the CDR3. The CDR3 protein is CASSPERGAYGYTF. DNA of the CDR3: TGTGCCAGCAGCCCTGAAAGGGGGGCCTATGGCTACACCTTC.

This clone was picked up many times. J is TRBJ2-5 and V is TRBV11-3; D not certain. CDR1 and CDR2 (germline): SGHNT, YENEEA. The CDR3 covers 14 residues. V was clipped by 3 bases and J by 3 bases, with 11 bases between them. CDR3 loop: CASSLQLGKETQYF. The CDR3 coding sequence is TGTGCCAGCAGCTTGCAACTGGGAAAAGAGACCCAGTACTTC.

This chain joins TRBV29-1 and TRBJ2-5; TRBD1 or TRBD2 may be the D gene (6 bases each). CDR1 SQVTM and CDR2 ANQGSEA come from the germline V gene. V was cut by 7 bases and J by 3 bases, with 15 bases left in between. This CDR3 has 13 residues. The CDR3, as DNA: TGCAGCGCCCAAGGGGGGATTAAAGAGACCCAGTACTTC. Its translation is CSAQGGIKETQYF. Using reference TRBV29-1 and TRBJ2-5 for the parts outside the CDR3, the full variable domain is SAVISQKPSRDICQRGTSLTIQCQVDSQVTMMFWYRQQPGQSLTLIATANQGSEATYESGFVIDKFPISRPNLTFSTLTVSNMSPEDSSIYLCSAQGGIKETQYFGPGTRLLVL.

This clone has just a few counts. The V call is TRBV11-3, the J call TRBJ2-1, with 14 bases lining up with TRBD2. Trimming cost V 3 bases and J 8 bases; bases outside gene matches: 6. The germline V gene has CDR1 SGHNT and CDR2 YENEEA. CDR3 length equals 16 residues. CDR3 in DNA: TGTGCCAGCAGCTTGGGACTAGCGGGAGAAATTGATGAGCAGTTCTTC. Translated, it gives CASSLGLAGEIDEQFF.

The table lists this clone with a few counts. The rearrangement links TRBV12-5 to TRBJ2-1; 11 nucleotides line up with TRBD2. Unmatched junction bases numbered 13, after V lost 4 bases and J lost 8 bases. CDR1 is LGHNT and CDR2 is FRNRAP in the germline V gene. The CDR3 runs to 17 residues. The CDR3 DNA reads as TGTGCTAGTGGTTCCACCCGGGGACTAGCGGTATCTGATGAGCAGTTCTTC. Amino acids: CASGSTRGLAVSDEQFF.

This clone came up many times. The chain links TRBV11-3 to TRBJ2-5; TRBD2 aligns across 9 bases. Looked up from germline, CDR1 is SGHNT and CDR2 is YENEEA. CDR3 length: 15 residues. V dropped 3 bases and J dropped 1; count of bases not matched to a gene: 3. The CDR3 sequence is CASSFGRGGQETQYF. In DNA form, the CDR3 reads TGTGCCAGCAGCTTTGGGCGGGGGGGCCAAGAGACCCAGTACTTC.

There are a few counts of this clone. The CDR3, as DNA: TGTGCCAGCAGTGCCGCCGGGGCTAATGAAAAACTGTTTTTT. It codes for CASSAAGANEKLFF. The chain is built from TRBV6-8 and TRBJ1-4; no reliable D call. Germline assignment: CDR1 MNHGY and CDR2 SAAAGT. V was pared by 5 bases and J by 3 bases, with 10 bases between. This CDR3 has 14 amino acids.

This clone was seen a single time. This sequence joins TRBV29-1 and TRBJ2-7, with unresolved D. The length of the CDR3 is 12 residues. Trimming took 3 bases from V and 5 from J, leaving 11 bases between them. Germline lookup yields CDR1 SQVTM and CDR2 ANQGSEA. DNA for the CDR3: TGCAGCGTTGATAGTCAGAGCGACGAGCAGTACTTC. Translation: CSVDSQSDEQYF.